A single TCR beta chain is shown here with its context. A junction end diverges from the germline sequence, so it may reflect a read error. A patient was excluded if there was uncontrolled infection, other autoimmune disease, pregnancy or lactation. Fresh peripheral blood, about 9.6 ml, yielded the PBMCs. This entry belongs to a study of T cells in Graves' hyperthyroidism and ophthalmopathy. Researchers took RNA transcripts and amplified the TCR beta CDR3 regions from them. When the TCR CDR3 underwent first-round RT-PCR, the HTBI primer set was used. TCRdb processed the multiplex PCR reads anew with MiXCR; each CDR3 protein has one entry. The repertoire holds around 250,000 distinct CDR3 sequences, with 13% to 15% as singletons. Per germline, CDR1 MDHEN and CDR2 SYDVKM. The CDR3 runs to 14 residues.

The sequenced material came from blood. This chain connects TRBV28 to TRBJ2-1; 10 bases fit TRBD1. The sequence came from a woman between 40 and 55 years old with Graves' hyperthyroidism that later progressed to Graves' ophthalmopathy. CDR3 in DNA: TGTGCCAGTAGTTGGGGACAGGGGAACAATGAGCAGTTCTTC. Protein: CASSWGQGNNEQFF.